This passage covers 32 T cell receptor beta chains from one sample sequenced in a study of blood T cell repertoires in COVID-19. TCRdb's copy holds only in-frame clones and misses some; the assay was immunoSEQ multiplex PCR. The table lists 170,000 or so clones, around nine tenths of them singletons, with around an eighth in the top ten. The specimen was peripheral blood. The receptor source for this set is a woman in her seventies with COVID-19, enrolled during active disease.

The V call is TRBV6-5, the J call TRBJ2-7; 10 nucleotides line up with TRBD1. CDR1 is MNHEY and CDR2 is SVGAGI in the germline V gene. The CDR3 is made up of 14 amino acids. The J segment lost 3 bases and the V segment lost 8 bases, leaving 7 bases of the junction unmatched. The CDR3: CASGGTGEIYEQYF. CDR3 in DNA: TGTGCCAGCGGGGGGACAGGGGAAATCTACGAGCAGTACTTC.

The chain recombines TRBV9 with TRBJ2-4, with 7 bases that match TRBD2. After removal of 4 bases from V and 7 bases from J, the junction contained 11 bases not matched to a gene. Germline assignment: CDR1 SGDLS and CDR2 YYNGEE. The CDR3 runs 15 residues. The CDR3 DNA is TGTGCCAGCAGCCCTCCGGGGGGAGTCGGGAACATTCAGTACTTC. The encoded protein is CASSPPGGVGNIQYF. Using reference TRBV9 and TRBJ2-4 for the parts outside the CDR3, the full variable domain is DSGVTQTPKHLITATGQRVTLRCSPRSGDLSVYWYQQSLDQGLQFLIQYYNGEERAKGNILERFSAQQFPDLHSELNLSSLELGDSALYFCASSPPGGVGNIQYFGAGTRLSVL.

This clone was found a few times. The rearrangement links TRBV7-3 to TRBJ2-5, with a possible D match to TRBD2 (6 bases). This CDR3 is 11 amino acids long. The V and J ends lost 3 bases and 7 bases respectively, with 6 bases between them. In germline, CDR1 is SGHTA, CDR2 FQGTGA. CDR3 region: CASSLGGTQYF. The DNA for the CDR3 is TGTGCCAGCAGCTTGGGGGGGACCCAGTACTTC.

The chain couples TRBV5-6 to TRBJ2-7; a weak D match, TRBD2 (5 bases). Per the germline V gene, CDR1 is SGHDT and CDR2 is YYEEEE. Trimming pared 1 base from V and 2 bases from J, leaving 13 bases between. The CDR3 sequence is 15 residues long. The CDR3 loop reads CASSLFGTSPYEQYF. The CDR3, as DNA: TGTGCCAGCAGCTTGTTTGGCACTAGTCCCTACGAGCAGTACTTC.

The genes are TRBV24-1 and TRBJ2-5; weak D call: TRBD1 (6 bases). V lost 8 bases, J lost 4 bases, and 13 bases lay in between. Germline V gene data show CDR1 as KGHDR and CDR2 as SFDVKD. This CDR3 has 13 amino acids. Here the CDR3 DNA reads TGTGCCACCATGGAACCAGGGGCAGAGACCCAGTACTTC. Its translation is CATMEPGAETQYF.

The chain couples TRBV5-6 to TRBJ1-3; a weak D match, TRBD1 (5 bases). The CDR3 totals 15 residues. Germline CDR1 reads SGHDT; CDR2 reads YYEEEE. The ends were cut back, 3 bases at V and 0 bases at J, with 10 bases in the middle. The CDR3 here is CASSSTDNSGNTIYF. The CDR3 bases are TGTGCCAGCAGCTCCACGGACAACTCTGGAAACACCATATATTTT.

Notes on this clone: Other DNA sequences in the same sample also yield this CDR3. The chain couples TRBV10-2 to TRBJ2-5, with a possible D match to TRBD2 (5 bases). The CDR3 contains 12 residues. Germline CDR1 WSHSY, CDR2 SAAADI. V dropped 2 bases and J dropped 5 bases, with 6 bases sitting between them. CDR3 bases: TGCGCCAGCAGTGAGGTAGCGGAGACCCAGTACTTC. Its protein product is CASSEVAETQYF.

This chain links TRBV5-1 with TRBJ2-1; the match to TRBD2 covers 7 bases. Germline V lookup: CDR1 SGHRS, CDR2 YFSETQ. This CDR3 contains 14 residues. The V and J ends lost 1 base and 8 bases, in that order; junction bases with no gene match: 6. The CDR3 DNA reads TGCGCCAGCAGCTTGTTACGCGGGAGTGATGAGCAGTTCTTC. Translating it yields CASSLLRGSDEQFF.

V is TRBV7-2 and J is TRBJ1-1, with D tentatively TRBD1 (5 bases). The CDR3 is made up of 13 amino acids. The V gene's germline CDR1 is SGHTA and CDR2 FQGNSA. V was pared by 5 bases and J by 10 bases, with 17 bases between. CDR3 in amino acids: CASSPTQGARAFF. The DNA of the CDR3 is TGTGCCAGCAGCCCTACACAAGGGGCCCGAGCTTTCTTT. Variable domain in full (rest from reference TRBV7-2 and TRBJ1-1): GAGVSQSPSNKVTEKGKDVELRCDPISGHTALYWYRQSLGQGLEFLIYFQGNSAPDKSGLPSDRFSAERTGGSVSTLTIQRTQQEDSAVYLCASSPTQGARAFFGQGTRLTVV.

V and J are TRBV28 and TRBJ1-2, with a weak D call TRBD1 (5 bases). CDR1 MDHEN and CDR2 SYDVKM come from the germline V gene. Trimming took off 3 bases at V and 4 bases at J, with 15 bases between the two ends. This CDR3 has 15 amino acids. The chain's CDR3 is CASSFAGQQIYGYTF. The CDR3 DNA reads as TGTGCCAGCAGTTTCGCAGGACAACAAATCTATGGCTACACCTTC.

This chain joins TRBV19 and TRBJ1-1; weak D call: TRBD1 (5 bases). From germline, CDR1 is LNHDA and CDR2 SQIVND (reference sequence). The CDR3 covers 17 residues. Trimming left V 4 bases short and J 3 bases short, with 21 bases between. DNA for the CDR3: TGTGCCAGTAGTACCCTCGGGACCAAAACGGGAGACACTGAAGCTTTCTTT. This sequence encodes CASSTLGTKTGDTEAFF. Looking up the rest from reference TRBV19 and TRBJ1-1 gives the full variable domain: DGGITQSPKYLFRKEGQNVTLSCEQNLNHDAMYWYRQDPGQGLRLIYYSQIVNDFQKGDIAEGYSVSREKKESFPLTVTSAQKNPTAFYLCASSTLGTKTGDTEAFFGQGTRLTVV.

This clone was seen a single time. The genes are TRBV6-5 and TRBJ1-5; D uncertain. Trimming left V 2 bases short and J 4 bases short, with 12 bases between. The CDR3 is 15 residues long. Germline V lookup: CDR1 MNHEY, CDR2 SVGAGI. The DNA of the CDR3 is TGTGCCAGCAGTTACAGCCATATGGAGAATCAGCCCCAGCATTTT. Amino acid sequence: CASSYSHMENQPQHF.

This chain uses TRBV5-1 with TRBJ2-7; 7 nucleotides agree with TRBD2. Per the germline V gene, CDR1 is SGHRS and CDR2 is YFSETQ. This CDR3 has 17 residues. After removal of 4 bases from V and 4 bases from J, the junction contained 17 bases not matched to a gene. The CDR3 nucleotides read TGCGCCAGCAGCCGCGAGTTTACGCCGGGACTACCATACGAGCAGTACTTC. Amino acid sequence: CASSREFTPGLPYEQYF.

The genes are TRBV11-2 and TRBJ2-2, with D possibly TRBD2 on 6 matching bases. This CDR3 contains 19 residues. V was pared by 1 base and J by 4 bases, with 22 bases between. Germline loops: CDR1 SGHAT, CDR2 FQNNGV. The CDR3 sequence is CASSLAVMYGGPGTGELFF. CDR3 in DNA: TGTGCCAGCAGCTTAGCTGTTATGTACGGAGGGCCGGGCACCGGGGAGCTGTTTTTT.

The CDR3 is CASSEQGDGGEAFF. The CDR3 DNA follows: TGTGCCAGCAGTGAACAGGGGGATGGGGGTGAAGCTTTCTTT. The rearrangement links TRBV6-1 to TRBJ1-1; the match to TRBD1 covers 7 bases. The germline V gene has CDR1 MNHNS and CDR2 SASEGT. This CDR3 contains 14 residues. V shed 2 bases, J shed 7 bases, and the junction held 7 bases outside the gene matches.

The chain couples TRBV19 to TRBJ2-7, with TRBD1 matching over 7 bases. From germline, CDR1 is LNHDA and CDR2 SQIVND (reference sequence). CDR3 length: 16 residues. After removal of 4 bases from V and 6 bases from J, the junction contained 15 bases not matched to a gene. This chain's CDR3 is CASSTTRQGYRSEQYF. In DNA, the CDR3 is TGTGCCAGTAGTACTACCAGACAGGGATATAGGAGCGAGCAGTACTTC.

The genes are TRBV25-1 and TRBJ2-5; D possibly corresponds to TRBD2 (6 bases). The V gene lost 4 bases and the J gene lost 0 bases, with 12 bases spanning the gap. Germline CDR1 and CDR2: MGHDK and SYGVNS. The CDR3 runs 15 residues. The CDR3: CASSASSEYQETQYF. The CDR3 bases are TGTGCCAGCAGTGCCTCTAGCGAGTACCAAGAGACCCAGTACTTC.

The chain has TRBV11-3 and TRBJ1-2; TRBD1 matches 7 bases. In germline, CDR1 is SGHNT, CDR2 YENEEA. CDR3 size: 12 residues. Unmatched junction bases numbered 10, after V lost 5 bases and J lost 13 bases. The CDR3, as DNA: TGTGCCAGCAGCCCTGACAGGGATGGGTGCACCTTC. Its protein product is CASSPDRDGCTF.

This sequence joins TRBV6-6 and TRBJ2-7; tentatively, D is TRBD1 (6 bases). The CDR3 is made up of 18 amino acids. Trimming took off 5 bases at V and 0 bases at J, with 23 bases between the two ends. Germline V lookup: CDR1 MNHNY, CDR2 SVGAGI (reference sequence). CDR3 nucleotides: TGTGCCAGCAGTCGGGCCAGTCTGGGGGACATAGGCTCCTACGAGCAGTACTTC. Protein product: CASSRASLGDIGSYEQYF.

The rearrangement joins TRBV28 to TRBJ1-1; possible D gene TRBD1, 5 bases. Germline V gene sequence: CDR1 MDHEN, CDR2 SYDVKM. This CDR3 is 13 amino acids long. Trimming took off 8 bases at V and 1 base at J, with 11 bases between the two ends. For the CDR3, the DNA is TGTGCCAGCGGCGAAGACAGGAACACTGAAGCTTTCTTT. Translated, it gives CASGEDRNTEAFF.

With regard to this clone: The junction does not match germline at one end; this may be a read error. The chain couples TRBV7-7 to TRBJ2-3; 9 bases fit TRBD2. Germline V CDR1 and CDR2: SSHAT, FNYEAQ (reference sequence). This CDR3 spans 14 amino acids. The DNA for the CDR3 is TGTGCTAGCAGCTTAGCGGGAGACACAGATACGCAGTATTTT. Protein sequence: CASSLAGDTDTQYF.

This clone was detected once. The J gene is TRBJ1-1, the V gene TRBV18; D perhaps matches TRBD1 (5 bases). With 4 bases removed from V and 2 bases from J, the gap between germline ends came to 20 bases. The CDR3 length is 17 residues. CDR1 KGHSH and CDR2 LQKENI come from the germline V gene. The CDR3 spells CASSHPVRTPDNTEAFF. The CDR3 DNA reads TGTGCCAGCTCACACCCTGTTAGGACACCAGACAACACTGAAGCTTTCTTT.

The V and J genes are TRBV9 and TRBJ2-3, with D possibly being TRBD2 (6 bases). Germline CDR1 reads SGDLS; CDR2 reads YYNGEE. The CDR3 is made up of 17 amino acids. V lost 0 bases and J lost 3, with 17 bases in between. CDR3 DNA: TGTGCCAGCAGCGTAGTTGGTAGCGGAGCCGGGACAGATACGCAGTATTTT. Its translation is CASSVVGSGAGTDTQYF.

The chain joins TRBV30 to TRBJ2-4, with 7 bases lining up with TRBD1. The CDR3 covers 15 residues. The germline V gene encodes CDR1 GTSNPN and CDR2 SVGIG (reference sequence). Germline trimming cut 3 bases from V and 9 bases from J; bases unmatched to any gene: 14. The CDR3 sequence is CAWSKSTGYFVIQYF. Written as DNA, the CDR3 is TGTGCCTGGAGCAAATCGACAGGGTATTTTGTCATTCAGTACTTC.

The chain carries TRBV29-1 and TRBJ2-6; the match to TRBD2 covers 16 bases. The CDR3 runs 19 residues. J gave up 0 bases and V 5 bases, and 7 bases lay outside the gene matches. Looked up from germline, CDR1 is SQVTM and CDR2 is ANQGSEA. The CDR3 here is CSVQGTSGRESSGANVLTF. The DNA of the CDR3 is TGCAGCGTTCAAGGGACTAGCGGGAGGGAGAGCTCTGGGGCCAACGTCCTGACTTTC.

This chain uses TRBV6-5 with TRBJ2-7; D remains ambiguous. There are 13 residues in the CDR3. Looked up from germline, CDR1 is MNHEY and CDR2 is SVGAGI. V lost 7 bases, J lost 5 bases, and 15 bases lay in between. CDR3 in DNA: TGTGCCAGCACCCTGACACAAAAGGACGAGCAGTACTTC. This codes for CASTLTQKDEQYF.

Here the CDR3 reads CASATGQVEDEKLFF. The DNA of the CDR3 is TGTGCTAGTGCCACAGGACAGGTCGAGGATGAAAAACTGTTTTTT. V usage is TRBV12-5 and J usage is TRBJ1-4; the match to TRBD1 covers 7 bases. Germline V gives CDR1 LGHNT, CDR2 FRNRAP. The CDR3 covers 15 residues. V shed 7 bases, J shed 6 bases, and the junction held 11 bases outside the gene matches.

J is TRBJ1-3 and V is TRBV5-1; no clear D gene. CDR3 length: 16 amino acids. The germline CDR1 and CDR2 sequences are SGHRS and YFSETQ. V was shortened by 2 bases and J by 3 bases, with 15 bases between the two germline ends. CDR3 protein: CASSFTPGIFGNTIYF. As DNA, the CDR3 is TGCGCCAGCAGCTTCACCCCGGGAATCTTTGGAAACACCATATATTTT.

This rearrangement joins TRBV9 to TRBJ2-1; D remains ambiguous. Germline values: CDR1 SGDLS, CDR2 YYNGEE. With 0 bases removed from V and 8 bases from J, the gap between germline ends came to 15 bases. The CDR3 is made up of 15 amino acids. The chain's CDR3 is CASSVGLVASDEQFF. The CDR3 nucleotides are TGTGCCAGCAGCGTAGGATTAGTGGCAAGCGATGAGCAGTTCTTC.

Only one count was recorded for this clone. V gene TRBV9 combines with J gene TRBJ2-1; 10 bases map to TRBD1. The CDR3 covers 15 residues. Trimming removed 0 bases from V and 6 bases from J; junction bases left unmatched: 3. The germline CDR1 and CDR2 sequences are SGDLS and YYNGEE. CDR3 nucleotides: TGTGCCAGCAGCGTAGAGGGACAGGGGAGCAATGAGCAGTTCTTC. The encoded protein is CASSVEGQGSNEQFF. Full variable domain (remainder filled in from reference TRBV9 and TRBJ2-1): DSGVTQTPKHLITATGQRVTLRCSPRSGDLSVYWYQQSLDQGLQFLIQYYNGEERAKGNILERFSAQQFPDLHSELNLSSLELGDSALYFCASSVEGQGSNEQFFGPGTRLTVL.

The chain links TRBV6-5 to TRBJ2-1; D is unresolved. CDR1 is MNHEY and CDR2 is SVGAGI in the germline V gene. The length of the CDR3 is 11 residues. Trimming shortened V by 8 bases and J by 10 bases, and 12 bases separated the two germline ends. The CDR3 region is CASGRVHEQFF. DNA of the CDR3: TGTGCCAGCGGCCGGGTCCACGAGCAGTTCTTC.

This chain connects TRBV19 to TRBJ2-1; 9 nucleotides match TRBD1. The CDR3 loop spans 21 amino acids. Germline V CDR1 and CDR2: LNHDA, SQIVND (reference sequence). V was pared by 4 bases and J by 0 bases, with 19 bases of the junction left unmatched. The CDR3 is CASSTSGTGYTADYSYNEQFF. In nucleotides, the CDR3 is TGTGCCAGTAGTACCTCCGGGACAGGGTATACCGCGGACTACTCCTACAATGAGCAGTTCTTC.